This section outlines one T cell receptor (beta chain) sequence together with its context. No antigen is known for it. All donors qualified as healthy HIV-negative adults and had experienced no recent acute infections or vaccinations. The data were produced by immunoSEQ multiplex PCR, yet TCRdb's version contains in-frame clones alone and is incomplete. The repertoire includes approximately 350,000 clones, 96% of them detected once, and less than 0.35% sits in the top ten. The data are from a study of shared clonotypes between healthy human individuals. Study overall: CD8 memory received one plate per donor, CD8 naive two, CD4 memory three and CD4 naive three.

General study findings and limits: Generally, naive subsets came out with larger estimated richness than memory subsets. Four donors had around 5% of their naive CD4 clonotypes in common.

There are 15 residues in the CDR3. Germline lookup yields CDR1 SGHNT and CDR2 YYREEE (reference sequence). Trimming took 4 bases from V and 1 from J, leaving 12 bases between them. The gene calls are TRBV5-4 and TRBJ1-3; D perhaps matches TRBD1 (6 bases). Sequenced input: memory CD8+ T cells sorted from blood. The subset denotes: CD45RO+ cells pooled with CCR7-negative TemRA cells. The TCR originated in a man younger than 45 in good health. As DNA, the CDR3 is TGTGCCAGCAGCCTTCCAGGGGAATCTGGAAACACCATATATTTT. Amino acids: CASSLPGESGNTIYF.